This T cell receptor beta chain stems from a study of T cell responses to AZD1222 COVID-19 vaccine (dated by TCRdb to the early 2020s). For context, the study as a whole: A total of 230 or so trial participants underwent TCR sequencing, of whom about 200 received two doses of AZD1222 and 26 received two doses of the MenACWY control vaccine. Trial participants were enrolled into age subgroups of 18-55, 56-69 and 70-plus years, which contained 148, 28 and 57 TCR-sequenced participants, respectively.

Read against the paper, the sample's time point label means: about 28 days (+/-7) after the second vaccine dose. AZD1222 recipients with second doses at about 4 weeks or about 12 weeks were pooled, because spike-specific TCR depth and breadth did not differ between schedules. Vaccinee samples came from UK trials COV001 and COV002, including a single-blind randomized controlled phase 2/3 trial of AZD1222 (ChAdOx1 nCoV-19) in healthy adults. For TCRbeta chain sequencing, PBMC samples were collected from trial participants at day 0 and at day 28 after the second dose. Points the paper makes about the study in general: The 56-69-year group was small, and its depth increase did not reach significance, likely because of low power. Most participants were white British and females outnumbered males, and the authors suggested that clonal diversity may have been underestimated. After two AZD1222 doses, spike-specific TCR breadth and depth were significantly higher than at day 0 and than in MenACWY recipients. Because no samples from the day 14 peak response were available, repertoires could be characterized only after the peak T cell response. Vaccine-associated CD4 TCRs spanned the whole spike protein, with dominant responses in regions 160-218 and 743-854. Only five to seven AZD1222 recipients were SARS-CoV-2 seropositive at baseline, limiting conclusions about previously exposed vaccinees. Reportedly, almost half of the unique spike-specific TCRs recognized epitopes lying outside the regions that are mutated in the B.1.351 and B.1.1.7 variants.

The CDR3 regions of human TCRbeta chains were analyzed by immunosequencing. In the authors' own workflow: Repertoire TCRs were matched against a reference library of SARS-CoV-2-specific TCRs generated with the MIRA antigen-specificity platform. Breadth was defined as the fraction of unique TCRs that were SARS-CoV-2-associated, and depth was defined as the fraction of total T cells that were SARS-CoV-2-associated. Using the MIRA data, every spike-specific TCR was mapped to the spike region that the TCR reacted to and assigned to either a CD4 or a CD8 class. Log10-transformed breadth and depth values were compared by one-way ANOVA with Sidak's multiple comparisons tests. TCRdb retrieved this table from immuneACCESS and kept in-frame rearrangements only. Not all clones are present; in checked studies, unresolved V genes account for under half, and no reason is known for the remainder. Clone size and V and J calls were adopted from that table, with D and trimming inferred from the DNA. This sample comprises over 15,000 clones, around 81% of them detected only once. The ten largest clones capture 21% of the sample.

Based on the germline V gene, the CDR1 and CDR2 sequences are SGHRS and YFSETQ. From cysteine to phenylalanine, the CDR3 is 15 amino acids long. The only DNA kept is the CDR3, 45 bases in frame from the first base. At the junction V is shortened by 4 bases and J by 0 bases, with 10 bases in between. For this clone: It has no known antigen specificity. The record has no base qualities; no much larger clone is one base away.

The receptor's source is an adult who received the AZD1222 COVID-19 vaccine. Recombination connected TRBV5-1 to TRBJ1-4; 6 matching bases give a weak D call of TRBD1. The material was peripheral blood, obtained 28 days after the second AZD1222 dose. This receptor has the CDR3 CASSPQGTTNEKLFF. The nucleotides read TGCGCCAGCAGCCCTCAGGGGACAACTAATGAAAAACTGTTTTTT. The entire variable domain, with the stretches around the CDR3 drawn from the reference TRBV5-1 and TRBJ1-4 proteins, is KAGVTQTPRYLIKTRGQQVTLSCSPISGHRSVSWYQQTPGQGLQFLFEYFSETQRNKGNFPGRFSGRQFSNSRSEMNVSTLELGDSALYLCASSPQGTTNEKLFFGSGTQLSVL.